The 16 T cell receptor beta chains presented below share a single source sample, sequenced in a study of patients and donors after allogeneic stem cell transplantation. MiXCR was run by TCRdb on the RT-PCR reads, yielding one entry per CDR3 protein. The sample contains about 28,000 distinct CDR3 sequences, around 7% of which appear only once. Sequences were obtained from blood, either unsorted or a sorted T cell fraction (not recorded which). Receptor source: a human donor who was either an allogeneic HSCT recipient or a stem cell or donor lymphocyte infusion donor (not recorded which). It is not recorded whose cells these are; they may come from a transplant donor.

This clonotype has just a few counts. This chain connects TRBV7-2 to TRBJ2-1; 10 bases align to TRBD2. Germline V gene sequence: CDR1 SGHTA, CDR2 FQGNSA. The CDR3 contains 15 residues. J lost 7 bases, V lost 0 bases, and 3 bases had no gene match. CDR3 amino acids: CASSLALAGRNEQFF. The CDR3 DNA sequence: TGTGCCAGCAGCTTAGCACTAGCGGGGAGGAATGAGCAGTTCTTC. The whole variable domain, remainder taken from reference TRBV7-2 and TRBJ2-1, is GAGVSQSPSNKVTEKGKDVELRCDPISGHTALYWYRQSLGQGLEFLIYFQGNSAPDKSGLPSDRFSAERTGGSVSTLTIQRTQQEDSAVYLCASSLALAGRNEQFFGPGTRLTVL.

At least ten counts were recorded for this clonotype. In DNA, the CDR3 is TGCAGTGGCAGTCCGGGACAGAGCTACGAGCAGTACTTC. Residues: CSGSPGQSYEQYF. The chain links TRBV20-1 to TRBJ2-7; TRBD1 matches at 7 bases. Germline V gives CDR1 DFQATT, CDR2 SNEGSKA (reference sequence). The CDR3 covers 13 residues. The J segment lost 3 bases and the V segment lost 7 bases, leaving 9 bases of the junction unmatched.

The chain joins TRBV7-8 to TRBJ2-1; D is perhaps TRBD1 or TRBD2 (5 bases each). The CDR3 is 17 amino acids. Trimming pared 8 bases from V and 0 bases from J, leaving 20 bases between. Germline V CDR1 and CDR2: SGHVS, FQNEAQ. In nucleotides, the CDR3 is TGTGCCAGCGTATTATCCGGGGCGGGCCGCTCCTACAATGAGCAGTTCTTC. This sequence encodes CASVLSGAGRSYNEQFF.

This clonotype showed up many times. The rearrangement links TRBV19 to TRBJ1-2; perhaps TRBD1 as D (5 bases). The CDR3 is 18 amino acids. Germline V gene lookup returns CDR1 LNHDA and CDR2 SQIVND (reference sequence). The V and J ends lost 4 bases and 5 bases respectively, with 26 bases between them. CDR3 sequence (DNA): TGTGCCAGTAGTACACCCCGGGACGCAATCTCGGAGGGGTATGGCTACACCTTC. This translates into CASSTPRDAISEGYGYTF.

This clonotype showed up many times. The J gene is TRBJ1-2, the V gene TRBV24-1, with a weak D call TRBD1 (5 bases). The V end lost 4 bases, the J end lost 4 bases, and 9 bases lay between the germline ends. The V gene's germline CDR1 is KGHDR and CDR2 SFDVKD. The CDR3 runs to 13 residues. This CDR3 reads CATSEWDGYGYTF. The CDR3 coding sequence is TGTGCCACCAGTGAATGGGACGGCTATGGCTACACCTTC.

This clonotype appeared a few times. The rearrangement uses TRBV27 and TRBJ2-1; 10 nucleotides align to TRBD2. The CDR3 consists of 15 residues. The V gene's germline CDR1 is MNHEY and CDR2 SMNVEV (reference sequence). Trimming at V came to 5 bases and at J to 5 bases, leaving 6 bases not matched to a gene. The CDR3 region is CASSLSGRPNNEQFF. In nucleotides, the CDR3 is TGTGCCAGCAGTCTTAGCGGGAGGCCCAACAATGAGCAGTTCTTC.

The rearrangement uses TRBV6-6 and TRBJ2-7; D not certain. This CDR3 is built from 13 residues. The ends were cut back, 6 bases at V and 6 bases at J, with 15 bases in the middle. Germline assignment: CDR1 MNHNY and CDR2 SVGAGI (reference sequence). CDR3 nucleotide sequence: TGTGCCAGCAGCCCTCCGAGTCCCATCGAGCAGTACTTC. Translated: CASSPPSPIEQYF.

This clonotype came up many times. The V call is TRBV10-3, the J call TRBJ1-2; a weak D match, TRBD1 (5 bases). Trimming removed 6 bases at V and 2 bases at J, with 13 bases between. There are 14 residues in the CDR3. Germline CDR1 reads ENHRY; CDR2 reads SYGVKD. The CDR3 loop is CAISAGKLNYGYTF. The DNA of the CDR3 is TGTGCCATCAGCGCAGGGAAGTTAAACTATGGCTACACCTTC.

This clonotype has a count of ten or more. The chain links TRBV20-1 to TRBJ1-6; a weak D match, TRBD1 (6 bases). Germline CDR1 and CDR2: DFQATT and SNEGSKA (reference sequence). The CDR3 sequence is 14 residues long. V lost 6 bases and J 10 bases, leaving 19 bases between the germline ends. The CDR3 sequence: CSAETGTFASPLHF. The CDR3 DNA reads as TGCAGTGCAGAGACCGGGACATTCGCGTCACCCCTCCACTTT.

This clonotype was seen ten or more times. This sequence joins TRBV7-9 and TRBJ1-2, with 8 bases identical to TRBD1. In germline, CDR1 is SEHNR, CDR2 FQNEAQ (reference sequence). V dropped 4 bases and J dropped 8; count of bases not matched to a gene: 9. The CDR3 extends over 14 amino acids. CDR3 region: CASSYEQGAKGYTF. Written as DNA, the CDR3 is TGTGCCAGCAGCTACGAGCAGGGGGCGAAAGGCTACACCTTC.

This clonotype was picked up many times. The rearrangement uses TRBV6-6 and TRBJ2-5; D is possibly TRBD1 or TRBD2 (6 bases each). Germline-derived CDR1 and CDR2 are MNHNY and SVGAGI (reference sequence). CDR3 length equals 13 residues. Trimming left V 8 bases short and J 3 bases short, with 13 bases between. The CDR3 reads CASLGGHEETQYF. The DNA of the CDR3 is TGTGCCAGCCTCGGGGGACACGAAGAGACCCAGTACTTC.

The chain links TRBV18 to TRBJ2-5, with D perhaps matching TRBD1 (5 bases). Germline loops: CDR1 KGHSH, CDR2 LQKENI. V was pared by 0 bases and J by 4 bases, with 15 bases between. The CDR3 is made up of 16 amino acids. The CDR3 protein is CASSPPVGQGRETQYF. The CDR3, as DNA: TGTGCCAGCTCACCACCCGTTGGGCAGGGCCGAGAGACCCAGTACTTC.

By sample share, this clonotype is medium-sized. This chain links TRBV7-9 with TRBJ2-3; TRBD2 matches at 7 bases. V was pared by 3 bases and J by 2 bases, with 5 bases of the junction left unmatched. This CDR3 comprises 15 residues. The germline V gene encodes CDR1 SEHNR and CDR2 FQNEAQ (reference sequence). CDR3 coding DNA: TGTGCCAGCAGCTTGGTGAGCGGGACCACAGATACGCAGTATTTT. Protein: CASSLVSGTTDTQYF.

This clonotype was counted many times. The chain employs TRBV12-3 or TRBV12-4 and TRBJ1-2; the D is unclear. Trimming stripped 0 bases from V and 2 bases from J, with 7 bases between. The CDR3 is 14 amino acids. CDR3 sequence (DNA): TGTGCCAGCAGTTTAGCGCGTACGAACTATGGCTACACCTTC. Protein: CASSLARTNYGYTF.

At least ten counts were recorded for this clonotype. The rearrangement links TRBV28 to TRBJ2-3; D is possibly TRBD1 (6 bases). From germline, CDR1 is MDHEN and CDR2 SYDVKM. The V end lost 5 bases, the J end lost 6 bases, and 12 bases lay between the germline ends. This CDR3 spans 13 amino acids. CDR3 bases: TGTGCCAGCAGTCTCGGACAGACGGATACGCAGTATTTT. It specifies CASSLGQTDTQYF.

This clonotype has ten or more counts. V gene TRBV18 combines with J gene TRBJ1-1; D is unresolved. Deletions cut 4 bases from V and 0 bases from J, with 6 bases between. This CDR3 is 13 amino acids long. The germline CDR1 and CDR2 sequences are KGHSH and LQKENI. DNA for the CDR3: TGTGCCAGCTCACAAGGGTTGAACACTGAAGCTTTCTTT. Encoded protein: CASSQGLNTEAFF. The full variable domain, completed using reference TRBV18 and TRBJ1-1, is NAGVMQNPRHLVRRRGQEARLRCSPMKGHSHVYWYRQLPEEGLKFMVYLQKENIIDESGMPKERFSAEFPKEGPSILRIQQVVRGDSAAYFCASSQGLNTEAFFGQGTRLTVV.